The 20 T cell receptor beta chains below were found in one sample sequenced in a study of T cell repertoires in cytomegalovirus infection. TCRdb called the reads again in MiXCR, with one record for every CDR3 protein. The sample has 150,000 to 200,000 distinct CDR3 sequences; 28% are singletons. Sequencing input: PBMCs. Receptor source: a human donor in good health (CMV status not recorded). Some clones in this sample may be carry-over from other donors' samples.

The chain joins TRBV5-6 to TRBJ2-5; D might be TRBD2 (5 bases). Germline CDR1 and CDR2: SGHDT and YYEEEE. Trimming removed 3 bases from V and 5 bases from J, with 17 bases in between. CDR3 length: 15 amino acids. The CDR3 coding sequence is TGTGCCAGCAGCTCCTGGGGAGTCACAACGGAGACCCAGTACTTC. Translation gives CASSSWGVTTETQYF.

This clonotype was observed a handful of times. The chain has TRBV5-5 and TRBJ1-1; the D gene is possibly TRBD1 (5 bases). CDR3 length: 15 amino acids. V shed 3 bases and J shed 10 bases, with 22 bases lying between them. Germline CDR1 reads SGHKS; CDR2 reads YYEKEE (reference sequence). In nucleotides, the CDR3 is TGTGCCAGCAGCTCTTCGACAGCGGGGGAGTCTCGAGCTTTCTTT. Translating it yields CASSSSTAGESRAFF.

This clonotype was seen more than once but under ten times. This rearrangement joins TRBV5-4 to TRBJ1-1, with a tentative D call TRBD1 (6 bases). V lost 1 base, J lost 6 bases, and 10 bases lay in between. CDR1 and CDR2 (germline): SGHNT, YYREEE (reference sequence). CDR3 length equals 13 residues. CDR3 amino acids: CASSLNRESEAFF. CDR3 nucleotide sequence: TGTGCCAGCAGCTTGAACAGGGAGTCTGAAGCTTTCTTT.

The chain combines TRBV7-9 with TRBJ2-3; 14 bases are a match to TRBD2. The V segment lost 11 bases and the J segment 5 bases; nucleotides outside the gene matches: 0. This CDR3 spans 12 amino acids. Germline assignment: CDR1 SEHNR and CDR2 FQNEAQ (reference sequence). CDR3 in amino acids: CAGTSGGDTQYF. CDR3 bases: TGTGCCGGGACTAGCGGGGGAGATACGCAGTATTTT.

This clonotype has just a few counts. The chain recombines TRBV6-5 with TRBJ2-1, with 8 bases matching TRBD2. The V and J ends lost 8 bases and 0 bases, in that order; junction bases with no gene match: 12. CDR1 and CDR2 (germline): MNHEY, SVGAGI. CDR3 size: 17 residues. CDR3 region: CASCERGGLSSYNEQFF. CDR3 in DNA: TGTGCCAGCTGCGAACGGGGGGGCCTAAGCTCCTACAATGAGCAGTTCTTC.

This clonotype was picked up a small number of times. The chain couples TRBV7-8 to TRBJ1-5, with a tentative D call TRBD1 (5 bases). The ends were cut back, 5 bases at V and 0 bases at J, with 14 bases in the middle. CDR3 length: 16 amino acids. Per germline, CDR1 SGHVS and CDR2 FQNEAQ. CDR3 protein: CASSAPKGPSNQPQHF. The CDR3 region has the DNA TGTGCCAGCAGCGCCCCTAAGGGGCCTAGCAATCAGCCCCAGCATTTT. The variable domain in full, with the rest retrieved from reference TRBV7-8 and TRBJ1-5, is GAGVSQSPRYKVAKRGQDVALRCDPISGHVSLFWYQQALGQGPEFLTYFQNEAQLDKSGLPSDRFFAERPEGSVSTLKIQRTQQEDSAVYLCASSAPKGPSNQPQHFGDGTRLSIL.

The chain employs TRBV11-2 and TRBJ1-2; D is undetermined. V was shortened by 0 bases and J by 7 bases, with 12 bases between the two germline ends. Germline V gene lookup returns CDR1 SGHAT and CDR2 FQNNGV. CDR3 length equals 14 residues. The CDR3 region is CASSLENWSSGYTF. The CDR3 DNA reads TGTGCCAGCAGCTTAGAGAATTGGAGCTCTGGCTACACCTTC.

The rearrangement uses TRBV12-3 or TRBV12-4 and TRBJ2-7; no reliable D call. This CDR3 spans 17 amino acids. V was cut by 6 bases and J by 2 bases, with 23 bases left in between. The CDR3 DNA reads as TGTGCCAGCAGCCCCGCTTCCTCCTGGGGTGAGACCTACGAGCAGTACTTC. It specifies CASSPASSWGETYEQYF.

This rearrangement joins TRBV6-2 or TRBV6-3 to TRBJ1-1; D is possibly TRBD1 (5 bases). V lost 6 bases and J 0 bases, leaving 11 bases between the germline ends. The CDR3 is 14 residues long. Germline-derived CDR1 and CDR2 are MNHEY and SVGEGT. The CDR3 protein is CASSAGTLNTEAFF. The CDR3, as DNA: TGTGCCAGCAGCGCCGGGACCCTGAACACTGAAGCTTTCTTT.

The V and J genes are TRBV6-2 or TRBV6-3 and TRBJ1-2; perhaps TRBD1 as D (5 bases). The CDR3 spans 12 residues. Germline CDR1 is MNHEY and CDR2 is SVGEGT. V was shortened by 6 bases and J by 7 bases, with 12 bases between the two germline ends. Here the CDR3 reads CASSHEGVGYTF. The CDR3 nucleotides are TGTGCCAGCAGCCACGAAGGGGTTGGCTACACCTTC.

This chain connects TRBV7-6 to TRBJ2-2, with 9 bases identical to TRBD1. Trimming removed 4 bases from V and 4 bases from J; junction bases left unmatched: 4. The germline CDR1 and CDR2 sequences are SGHVS and FNYEAQ. The CDR3 covers 15 residues. DNA for the CDR3: TGTGCCAGCAGCTCCCGACAGGGGGGCACCGGGGAGCTGTTTTTT. Protein sequence: CASSSRQGGTGELFF.

This clonotype was detected ten times or more. The CDR3 sequence is CASSLGIGSYEQYF. DNA of the CDR3: TGTGCCAGCAGCTTGGGCATCGGATCCTACGAGCAGTACTTC. The chain uses TRBV11-2 and TRBJ2-7; no firm D call. Trimming cost V 3 bases and J 1 base, with 10 bases left between them. Germline assignment: CDR1 SGHAT and CDR2 FQNNGV. The CDR3 consists of 14 residues.

The chain combines TRBV6-2 or TRBV6-3 with TRBJ2-1, with D unclear. The length of the CDR3 is 18 residues. CDR1 and CDR2 from the germline V gene are MNHEY and SVGEGT. The V and J ends lost 0 bases and 4 bases respectively, with 19 bases between them. DNA of the CDR3: TGTGCCAGCAGTTACTCTAGCCTCGTCCCCTCGAGTTACAATGAGCAGTTCTTC. Translating it yields CASSYSSLVPSSYNEQFF.

The rearrangement links TRBV28 to TRBJ1-2, with TRBD1 as a possible D gene (6 bases). V lost 6 bases and J lost 9, with 17 bases in between. Germline V gives CDR1 MDHEN, CDR2 SYDVKM. The CDR3 runs 13 residues. The CDR3 sequence: CASSSADSRSYTF. The CDR3 DNA reads as TGTGCCAGCAGCTCAGCGGACAGTCGTAGCTACACCTTC.

This clonotype showed up just a few times. Mismatch with germline at one junction end may stem from a read error. This chain uses TRBV10-3 with TRBJ1-3; possible D gene TRBD1, 6 bases. This CDR3 region has 17 residues. From germline, CDR1 is ENHRY and CDR2 SYGVKD. Here the CDR3 reads CAISNTDRPYSGNTIYF. The DNA for the CDR3 is TGTGCCATCAGCAACACGGACAGACCGTACTCTGGTAACACCATATATTTT.

This clonotype is a singleton in its sample. The chain uses TRBV19 and TRBJ2-6; D not resolved. V was pared by 3 bases and J by 0 bases, with 21 bases between. Germline assignment: CDR1 LNHDA and CDR2 SQIVND (reference sequence). The CDR3 has 20 residues. The CDR3 is CASSINRARQFSSGANVLTF. The CDR3 DNA reads TGTGCCAGTAGTATTAATAGAGCCAGGCAATTCTCCTCTGGGGCCAACGTCCTGACTTTC. The full variable domain, rest sourced from reference TRBV19 and TRBJ2-6, is DGGITQSPKYLFRKEGQNVTLSCEQNLNHDAMYWYRQDPGQGLRLIYYSQIVNDFQKGDIAEGYSVSREKKESFPLTVTSAQKNPTAFYLCASSINRARQFSSGANVLTFGAGSRLTVL.

CDR3 nucleotide sequence: TGTGCCAGCAGCTCGACAGGGGGTTGGTATAGCAATCAGCCCCAGCATTTT. Translating it yields CASSSTGGWYSNQPQHF. This chain uses TRBV11-3 with TRBJ1-5; 9 bases agree with TRBD1. Per germline, CDR1 SGHNT and CDR2 YENEEA. The V and J ends lost 4 bases and 0 bases, in that order; junction bases with no gene match: 7. The CDR3 has 17 amino acids. Together with reference TRBV11-3 and TRBJ1-5, the CDR3 gives the full variable domain: EAGVVQSPRYKIIEKKQPVAFWCNPISGHNTLYWYLQNLGQGPELLIRYENEEAVDDSQLPKDRFSAERLKGVDSTLKIQPAELGDSAVYLCASSSTGGWYSNQPQHFGDGTRLSIL.

This chain links TRBV7-6 with TRBJ1-3; unclear D gene. The CDR3 sequence is 17 residues long. Germline-derived CDR1 and CDR2 are SGHVS and FNYEAQ. The V end was cut by 1 base, the J end by 0 bases, with 13 bases between. CDR3 nucleotide sequence: TGTGCCAGCAGCTTAGGAGTCGGCGGCCGCTCTGGAAACACCATATATTTT. Residues: CASSLGVGGRSGNTIYF.

The rearrangement joins TRBV15 to TRBJ1-1; perhaps TRBD1 as D (6 bases). The CDR3 runs 15 residues. V lost 0 bases and J 7 bases, leaving 15 bases between the germline ends. Germline CDR1 LNHNV, CDR2 YYDKDF (reference sequence). This chain's CDR3 is CATSRDTARGGEAFF. The CDR3 region has the DNA TGTGCCACCAGCAGAGATACGGCCAGGGGTGGTGAAGCTTTCTTT. Drawing the rest from reference TRBV15 and TRBJ1-1, the complete variable domain is DAMVIQNPRYQVTQFGKPVTLSCSQTLNHNVMYWYQQKSSQAPKLLFHYYDKDFNNEADTPDNFQSRRPNTSFCFLDIRSPGLGDTAMYLCATSRDTARGGEAFFGQGTRLTVV.

In this sample, this clonotype turned up a few times. J is TRBJ2-1 and V is TRBV27; 9 positions match TRBD2. The trim removed 5 bases at V and 5 bases at J, leaving 4 bases unmatched. Germline V CDR1 and CDR2: MNHEY, SMNVEV (reference sequence). The CDR3 has 14 amino acids. CDR3 bases: TGTGCCAGCAGTCCAGCGGGGGGTAACAATGAGCAGTTCTTC. Its protein product is CASSPAGGNNEQFF.